This T cell receptor beta chain was identified during a study of blood T cell repertoires in COVID-19. Study information: Some COVID-19 samples were acute and others convalescent; all came from the United States, Italy and Spain. T cells, B-cell-depleted T cells, or PBMCs provided the cDNA or gDNA that served as material.

The method was immunoSEQ multiplex PCR; TCRdb's version includes in-frame clones alone and lacks a portion of them. The sample has 180,000 or so clones, roughly 86% seen once. The CDR3 spans 14 residues. CDR1 and CDR2 (germline): LNHDA, SQIVND (reference sequence). Trimming left V 3 bases short and J 6 bases short, with 12 bases between. The chain uses TRBV19 and TRBJ2-1; a weak D match, TRBD1 (6 bases). The TCR was taken from a man aged 18 to 29 with acute or convalescent COVID-19. Input material: peripheral blood. The chain's CDR3 is CASSMGPGANEQFF. The CDR3 DNA is TGTGCCAGTAGTATGGGCCCAGGGGCCAATGAGCAGTTCTTC.